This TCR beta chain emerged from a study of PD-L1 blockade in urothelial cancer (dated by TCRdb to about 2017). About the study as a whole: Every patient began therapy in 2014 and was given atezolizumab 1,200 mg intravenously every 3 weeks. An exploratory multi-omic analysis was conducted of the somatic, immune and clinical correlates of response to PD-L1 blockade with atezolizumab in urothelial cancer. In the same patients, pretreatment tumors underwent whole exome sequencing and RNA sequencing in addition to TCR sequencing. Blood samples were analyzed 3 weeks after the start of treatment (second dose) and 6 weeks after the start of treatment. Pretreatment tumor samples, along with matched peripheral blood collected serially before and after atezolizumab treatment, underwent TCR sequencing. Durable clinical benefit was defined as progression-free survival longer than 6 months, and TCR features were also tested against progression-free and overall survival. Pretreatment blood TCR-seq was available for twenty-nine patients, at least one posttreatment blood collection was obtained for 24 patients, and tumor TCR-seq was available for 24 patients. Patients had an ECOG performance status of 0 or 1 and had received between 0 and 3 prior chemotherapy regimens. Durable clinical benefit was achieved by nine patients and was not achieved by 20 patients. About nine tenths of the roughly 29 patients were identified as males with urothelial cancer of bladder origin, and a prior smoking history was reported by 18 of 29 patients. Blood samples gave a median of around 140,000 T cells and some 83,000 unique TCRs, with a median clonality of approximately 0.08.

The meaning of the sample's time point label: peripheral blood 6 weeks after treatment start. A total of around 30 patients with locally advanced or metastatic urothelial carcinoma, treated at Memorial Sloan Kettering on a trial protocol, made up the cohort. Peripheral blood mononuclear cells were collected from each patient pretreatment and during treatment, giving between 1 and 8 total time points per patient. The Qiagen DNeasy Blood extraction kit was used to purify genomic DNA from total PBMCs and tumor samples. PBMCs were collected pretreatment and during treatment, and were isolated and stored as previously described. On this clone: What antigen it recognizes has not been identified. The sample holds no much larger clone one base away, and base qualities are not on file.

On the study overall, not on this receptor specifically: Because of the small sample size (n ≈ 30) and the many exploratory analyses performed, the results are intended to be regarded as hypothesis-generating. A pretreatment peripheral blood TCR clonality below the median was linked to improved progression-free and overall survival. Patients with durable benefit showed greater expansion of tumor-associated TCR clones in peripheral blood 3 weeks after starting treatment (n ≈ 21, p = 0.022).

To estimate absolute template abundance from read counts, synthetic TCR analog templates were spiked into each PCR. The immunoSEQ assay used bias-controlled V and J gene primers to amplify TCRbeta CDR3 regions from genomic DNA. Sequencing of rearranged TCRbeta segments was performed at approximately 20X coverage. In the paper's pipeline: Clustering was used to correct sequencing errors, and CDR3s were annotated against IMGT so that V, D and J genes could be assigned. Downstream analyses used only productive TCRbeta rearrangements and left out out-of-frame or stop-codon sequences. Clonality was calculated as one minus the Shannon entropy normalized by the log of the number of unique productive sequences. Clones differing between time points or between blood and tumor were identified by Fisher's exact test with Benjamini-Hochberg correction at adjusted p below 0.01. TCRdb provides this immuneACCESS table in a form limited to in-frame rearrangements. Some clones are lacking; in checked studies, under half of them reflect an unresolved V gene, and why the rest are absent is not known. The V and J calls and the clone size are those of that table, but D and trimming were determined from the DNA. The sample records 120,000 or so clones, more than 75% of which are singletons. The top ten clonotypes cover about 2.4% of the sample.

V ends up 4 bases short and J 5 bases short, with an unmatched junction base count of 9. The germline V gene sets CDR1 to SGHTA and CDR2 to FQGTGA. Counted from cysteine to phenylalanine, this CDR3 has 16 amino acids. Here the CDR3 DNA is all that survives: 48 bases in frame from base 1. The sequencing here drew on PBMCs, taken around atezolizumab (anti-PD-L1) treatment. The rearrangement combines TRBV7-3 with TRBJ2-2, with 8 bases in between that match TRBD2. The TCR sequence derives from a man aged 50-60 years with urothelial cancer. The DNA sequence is TGTGCCAGCAGCTCCCCCTTAGCGGGAAATACCGGGGAGCTGTTTTTT. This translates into CASSSPLAGNTGELFF.